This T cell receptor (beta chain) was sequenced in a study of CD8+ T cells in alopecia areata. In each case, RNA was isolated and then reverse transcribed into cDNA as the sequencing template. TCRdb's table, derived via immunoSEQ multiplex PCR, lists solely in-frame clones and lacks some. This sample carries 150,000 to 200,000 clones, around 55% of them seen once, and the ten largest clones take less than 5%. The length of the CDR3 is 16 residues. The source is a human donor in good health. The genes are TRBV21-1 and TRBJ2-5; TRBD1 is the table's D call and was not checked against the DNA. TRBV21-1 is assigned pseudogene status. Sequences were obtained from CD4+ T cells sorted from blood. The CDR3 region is CASSKASSGGQETQYF. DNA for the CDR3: TGTGCCAGCAGCAAAGCGTCATCAGGGGGCCAAGAGACCCAGTACTTC.